The 30 T cell receptor beta chains below were found in one sample sequenced in a study of early T cells in non-severe SARS-CoV-2 infection. A single record per CDR3 protein comes from TCRdb applying MiXCR to the 5' RACE reads. The data show 50,000 to 55,000 distinct CDR3 sequences, approximately 8.5% seen once. The sequenced material came from whole blood. The source is an adult who was a healthcare worker with PCR-confirmed SARS-CoV-2 infection or an uninfected control (not recorded which).

The chain links TRBV4-2 to TRBJ2-2; D is unresolved. Germline V gene data show CDR1 as LGHNA and CDR2 as YNFKEQ. V lost 0 bases and J 0 bases, leaving 8 bases between the germline ends. The CDR3 length is 16 residues. The CDR3 is CASSQEPGTNTGELFF. CDR3 nucleotides: TGTGCCAGCAGCCAAGAACCGGGTACGAACACCGGGGAGCTGTTTTTT.

This chain joins TRBV2 and TRBJ2-4; the match to TRBD2 covers 7 bases. J gave up 5 bases and V 5 bases, and 3 bases lay outside the gene matches. This CDR3 comprises 13 residues. CDR1 and CDR2 (germline): SNHLY, FYNNEI. The CDR3 region has the DNA TGTGCCAGCAGTTGGCTAGCGGAAAACATTCAGTACTTC. Its translation is CASSWLAENIQYF.

V is TRBV7-6 and J is TRBJ2-3; 8 bases match TRBD1. The V and J ends lost 3 bases and 3 bases, in that order; junction bases with no gene match: 2. Germline CDR1 reads SGHVS; CDR2 reads FNYEAQ. CDR3 size: 14 residues. The CDR3 sequence: CASSFGQGTDTQYF. CDR3 nucleotides: TGTGCCAGCAGCTTTGGACAGGGTACAGATACGCAGTATTTT.

This clonotype was detected many times. The chain links TRBV11-1 to TRBJ1-2; 7 positions agree with TRBD1. Germline CDR1 is SGHAT and CDR2 is FQDESV (reference sequence). The CDR3 has 14 residues. The trim removed 6 bases at V and 8 bases at J, leaving 12 bases unmatched. Here the CDR3 DNA reads TGTGCCAGCAGTAAACAGGGGTCGTCTTGGGGCTACACCTTC. Translation gives CASSKQGSSWGYTF.

This clonotype was detected many times. This rearrangement joins TRBV3-1 to TRBJ1-3, with TRBD1 identical over 10 bases. V was clipped by 0 bases and J by 7 bases; unmatched bases: 9. The germline CDR1 and CDR2 sequences are LGHDT and YNNKEL (reference sequence). The CDR3 totals 17 residues. CDR3 DNA sequence: TGTGCCAGCAGCCAAGAATTCTCAGGGACAGGGGATAACACCATATATTTT. It specifies CASSQEFSGTGDNTIYF.

This clonotype was seen repeatedly, ten times or more. This chain uses TRBV18 with TRBJ1-5; 9 positions agree with TRBD1. The J segment lost 6 bases and the V segment lost 3 bases, leaving 3 bases of the junction unmatched. Germline assignment: CDR1 KGHSH and CDR2 LQKENI. This CDR3 comprises 14 residues. This CDR3 is CASSPTGGLQPQHF. CDR3 sequence (DNA): TGTGCCAGCTCACCCACAGGGGGCCTTCAGCCCCAGCATTTT.

This clonotype was observed many times. The chain links TRBV11-3 to TRBJ2-2; weak D call: TRBD2 (6 bases). The CDR3 spans 16 residues. From germline, CDR1 is SGHNT and CDR2 YENEEA. Trimming left V 0 bases short and J 1 base short, with 9 bases between. The DNA for the CDR3 is TGTGCCAGCAGCTTAGATGCTAGCGTGAACACCGGGGAGCTGTTTTTT. Amino acids: CASSLDASVNTGELFF. Based on the CDR3 plus reference TRBV11-3 and TRBJ2-2, the full variable domain is EAGVVQSPRYKIIEKKQPVAFWCNPISGHNTLYWYLQNLGQGPELLIRYENEEAVDDSQLPKDRFSAERLKGVDSTLKIQPAELGDSAVYLCASSLDASVNTGELFFGEGSRLTVL.

The sample holds many counts of this clonotype. Here the CDR3 reads CSADRDRDYEQYF. CDR3 bases: TGCAGTGCTGACCGGGACAGGGATTACGAGCAGTACTTC. The rearrangement links TRBV20-1 to TRBJ2-7, with 9 bases matching TRBD1. With V trimmed by 5 bases and J by 4 bases, 6 bases remained unmatched. The CDR3 covers 13 residues. Per germline, CDR1 DFQATT and CDR2 SNEGSKA (reference sequence).

This clonotype was picked up many times. The rearrangement joins TRBV11-2 to TRBJ2-3, with D perhaps matching TRBD2 (5 bases). The V gene's germline CDR1 is SGHAT and CDR2 FQNNGV. V dropped 5 bases and J dropped 0 bases, with 12 bases sitting between them. CDR3 length: 15 residues. As DNA, the CDR3 is TGTGCCAGCAGCCGCGCCCGGGATAGCACAGATACGCAGTATTTT. The encoded protein is CASSRARDSTDTQYF.

This clonotype was seen a handful of times. The gene calls are TRBV6-5 and TRBJ1-4; D possibly corresponds to TRBD1 (5 bases). V was pared by 4 bases and J by 8 bases, with 17 bases between. Germline CDR1 is MNHEY and CDR2 is SVGAGI. This CDR3 contains 15 residues. In DNA, the CDR3 is TGTGCCAGCAGTTCGGACGGACACCAGCGGGAAAAACTGTTTTTT. Its protein product is CASSSDGHQREKLFF.

This clonotype has a handful of counts. The J gene is TRBJ2-5, the V gene TRBV7-2; D uncertain. The CDR3 is 12 residues long. Trimming stripped 6 bases from V and 5 bases from J, with 10 bases between. Germline V gene lookup returns CDR1 SGHTA and CDR2 FQGNSA. Here the CDR3 reads CASSSVGETQYF. The CDR3 nucleotides are TGTGCCAGCAGTTCAGTTGGGGAGACCCAGTACTTC.

This clonotype was found a few times. The chain joins TRBV12-3 or TRBV12-4 to TRBJ1-5, with 7 bases lining up with TRBD1. This CDR3 comprises 15 residues. The V gene end was trimmed by 1 base and the J gene end by 5 bases; junction bases not matched to a gene: 5. The CDR3 DNA follows: TGTGCCAGCAGTTTAGGGACAGGTCAGGATCAGCCCCAGCATTTT. Encoded protein: CASSLGTGQDQPQHF.

This clonotype was recorded many times. The chain links TRBV12-3 or TRBV12-4 to TRBJ1-6, with D possibly TRBD1 on 6 matching bases. V was clipped by 4 bases and J by 6 bases, with 13 bases between them. CDR3 length: 15 amino acids. This CDR3 is CASSSNRESNSPLHF. DNA for the CDR3: TGTGCCAGCAGTTCCAACAGGGAGAGTAATTCACCCCTCCACTTT.

The chain joins TRBV29-1 to TRBJ1-1; D is unclear. Germline CDR1 SQVTM, CDR2 ANQGSEA. There are 13 residues in the CDR3. Trimming removed 4 bases from V and 1 base from J, with 10 bases in between. DNA for the CDR3: TGCAGCGTTGGCGATCAACGGAACACTGAAGCTTTCTTT. It is translated as CSVGDQRNTEAFF.

DNA for the CDR3: TGTGCCAGGTGCGGGCGACTAGCGGCACAAGAGACCCAGTACTTC. It is translated as CARCGRLAAQETQYF. The chain has TRBV28 and TRBJ2-5; TRBD2 agrees at 9 bases. Germline V gene sequence: CDR1 MDHEN, CDR2 SYDVKM. This CDR3 has 15 amino acids. The V segment lost 9 bases and the J segment 2 bases; nucleotides outside the gene matches: 10.

At least ten counts were recorded for this clonotype. V is TRBV28 and J is TRBJ2-7; a weak D match, TRBD2 (5 bases). The CDR3 is 14 amino acids. Trimming left V 3 bases short and J 3 bases short, with 12 bases between. Germline V gene sequence: CDR1 MDHEN, CDR2 SYDVKM. The CDR3 DNA reads as TGTGCCAGCAGTTTGTCGGGGTCCCACTACGAGCAGTACTTC. Translating it yields CASSLSGSHYEQYF. Full variable domain (rest looked up from reference TRBV28 and TRBJ2-7): DVKVTQSSRYLVKRTGEKVFLECVQDMDHENMFWYRQDPGLGLRLIYFSYDVKMKEKGDIPEGYSVSREKKERFSLILESASTNQTSMYLCASSLSGSHYEQYFGPGTRLTVT.

Ten or more counts support this clonotype. This chain uses TRBV9 with TRBJ2-1, with 8 bases matching TRBD1. Trimming took 0 bases from V and 2 from J; bases not matched to a gene: 1. CDR1 and CDR2 from the germline V gene are SGDLS and YYNGEE. There are 15 residues in the CDR3. The CDR3 DNA sequence: TGTGCCAGCAGCGTAGGGACAGGGACCTACAATGAGCAGTTCTTC. This sequence encodes CASSVGTGTYNEQFF.

In this sample, this clonotype turned up many times. The chain employs TRBV5-1 and TRBJ2-3; 11 positions agree with TRBD1. Germline V lookup: CDR1 SGHRS, CDR2 YFSETQ. V lost 4 bases, J lost 0 bases, and 4 bases stayed unmatched. This CDR3 comprises 16 residues. The CDR3 loop is CASSTGQGASTDTQYF. CDR3 nucleotides: TGCGCCAGCAGCACTGGACAGGGGGCAAGCACAGATACGCAGTATTTT.

The chain uses TRBV6-5 and TRBJ2-2; 7 nucleotides match TRBD1. The CDR3 extends over 20 amino acids. Trimming took 4 bases from V and 1 from J; bases not matched to a gene: 18. In germline, CDR1 is MNHEY, CDR2 SVGAGI. The CDR3 DNA reads as TGTGCCAGCAGTTCCGACAGGGACCCTCAAAAGCCTCTGAACACCGGGGAGCTGTTTTTT. This gives the protein CASSSDRDPQKPLNTGELFF.

CDR3 protein: CASSPGQHYGYTF. The CDR3 nucleotides are TGTGCCAGCAGCCCGGGACAGCACTATGGCTACACCTTC. The chain carries TRBV12-3 or TRBV12-4 and TRBJ1-2, with 7 nucleotides matching TRBD1. This CDR3 comprises 13 residues. V lost 6 bases, J lost 3 bases, and 4 bases stayed unmatched.

This clonotype has at least ten counts. The rearrangement joins TRBV20-1 to TRBJ1-1; possibly TRBD1 for D (5 bases). V was pared by 2 bases and J by 0 bases, with 13 bases between. This CDR3 has 15 residues. CDR1 and CDR2 from the germline V gene are DFQATT and SNEGSKA (reference sequence). CDR3 in DNA: TGCAGTGCTAGAACCCCCCAGGGCTTGAACACTGAAGCTTTCTTT. The encoded protein is CSARTPQGLNTEAFF.

Ten or more counts support this clonotype. The chain uses TRBV7-6 and TRBJ2-7, with TRBD2 as a possible D gene (6 bases). Between the trimmed V and J ends, which lost 1 base and 6 bases, there was a span of 10 bases. Germline CDR1 is SGHVS and CDR2 is FNYEAQ. The CDR3 has 13 residues. This CDR3 is CASSLGGVVEQYF. The CDR3 nucleotides read TGTGCCAGCAGCTTAGGCGGGGTGGTCGAGCAGTACTTC.

A single count supports this clonotype. V and J are TRBV5-6 and TRBJ2-7; D perhaps matches TRBD2 (5 bases). Trimming cost V 4 bases and J 8 bases, with 16 bases left between them. CDR3 length: 13 residues. Germline CDR1 and CDR2: SGHDT and YYEEEE. CDR3 DNA sequence: TGTGCCAGCAGCCCCTCAGCGACTACGAAGCAGTACTTC. It codes for CASSPSATTKQYF. Based on the CDR3 plus reference TRBV5-6 and TRBJ2-7, the full variable domain is DAGVTQSPTHLIKTRGQQVTLRCSPKSGHDTVSWYQQALGQGPQFIFQYYEEEERQRGNFPDRFSGHQFPNYSSELNVNALLLGDSALYLCASSPSATTKQYFGPGTRLTVT.

This clonotype was counted many times. The V and J genes are TRBV7-9 and TRBJ1-2; D is possibly TRBD1 (6 bases). This CDR3 comprises 15 residues. CDR1 and CDR2 from the germline V gene are SEHNR and FQNEAQ (reference sequence). Trimming removed 5 bases from V and 4 bases from J, with 17 bases in between. CDR3 sequence reads: CASSRETGGRYGYTF. CDR3 coding DNA: TGTGCCAGCAGCCGCGAAACCGGGGGCCGCTATGGCTACACCTTC.

This chain links TRBV28 with TRBJ2-7; 8 bases line up with TRBD1. Germline CDR1 and CDR2: MDHEN and SYDVKM. V was pared by 10 bases and J by 4 bases, with 9 bases of the junction left unmatched. The length of the CDR3 is 13 residues. Written as DNA, the CDR3 is TGTGCCACCACGGGACAGGAACTTTACGAGCAGTACTTC. Translated, it gives CATTGQELYEQYF.

This clonotype was seen at least ten times. The chain employs TRBV18 and TRBJ2-2, with D hard to call. V dropped 2 bases and J dropped 6 bases, with 7 bases sitting between them. The CDR3 contains 13 residues. In germline, CDR1 is KGHSH, CDR2 LQKENI. The CDR3 is CASSPAPSGELFF. In DNA, the CDR3 is TGTGCCAGCTCACCAGCTCCCTCCGGGGAGCTGTTTTTT.

This clonotype was observed many times. This chain uses TRBV7-2 with TRBJ2-3; TRBD2 aligns across 10 bases. J was trimmed by 2 bases and V by 4 bases; bases with no gene match: 15. This CDR3 is built from 19 residues. CDR1 is SGHTA and CDR2 is FQGNSA in the germline V gene. DNA for the CDR3: TGTGCCAGCAGCTCTGGGGTGCGTGGAGCGGGAGGGCTCACAGATACGCAGTATTTT. Its protein product is CASSSGVRGAGGLTDTQYF. The entire variable domain, with the rest obtained from reference TRBV7-2 and TRBJ2-3, is as follows: GAGVSQSPSNKVTEKGKDVELRCDPISGHTALYWYRQSLGQGLEFLIYFQGNSAPDKSGLPSDRFSAERTGGSVSTLTIQRTQQEDSAVYLCASSSGVRGAGGLTDTQYFGPGTRLTVL.

At least ten counts were recorded for this clonotype. This chain uses TRBV7-9 with TRBJ2-4, with D perhaps TRBD1 (6 bases). V was clipped by 3 bases and J by 4 bases, with 10 bases between them. The CDR3 has 14 residues. Germline CDR1 reads SEHNR; CDR2 reads FQNEAQ (reference sequence). This CDR3 is CASSLTGSKNIQYF. Written as DNA, the CDR3 is TGTGCCAGCAGCTTGACAGGCTCTAAAAACATTCAGTACTTC.

This clonotype was counted between two and nine times. The gene calls are TRBV7-8 and TRBJ2-5, with 9 nucleotides matching TRBD2. CDR1 and CDR2 (germline): SGHVS, FQNEAQ. This CDR3 is built from 17 residues. Trimming took 0 bases from V and 8 from J; bases not matched to a gene: 13. CDR3 in amino acids: CASSLALSGLAGRTQYF. CDR3 bases: TGTGCCAGCAGCTTAGCTCTCTCCGGCCTAGCGGGACGAACCCAGTACTTC.

The rearrangement joins TRBV4-2 to TRBJ2-7; tentatively, D is TRBD2 (5 bases). V was pared by 3 bases and J by 1 base, with 10 bases between. Germline-derived CDR1 and CDR2 are LGHNA and YNFKEQ. This CDR3 has 14 residues. CDR3 amino acids: CASSHGLESYEQYF. Written as DNA, the CDR3 is TGTGCCAGCAGCCACGGACTGGAGTCCTACGAGCAGTACTTC.